A selection of T cell receptor beta chains follows, all from one sample in a study of blood T cell repertoires in COVID-19. Clones were read by immunoSEQ multiplex PCR, and TCRdb kept only the in-frame ones, dropping some. Seen here are a few hundred thousand clones, more than 75% observed once, and the top ten hold around 3%. The sample consisted of peripheral blood. The receptors were sampled from a man in his fifties who had recovered from COVID-19. Both conserved end residues are part of each CDR3. Fields, in order: D gene, J gene, V gene, clone size, CDR3 protein, CDR3 DNA. A D gene is named only where the DNA matches it firmly. Clone size is given for some rows only: seen once, a few or many times, or a class if the clone is expanded.

d_call: NA
j_call: TRBJ1-5
v_call: TRBV28
clone_size: NA
cdr3_aa: CASSLLFRSPVQPQHF
cdr3_nt: TGTGCCAGCAGTTTACTTTTCCGGTCCCCCGTTCAGCCCCAGCATTTT

d_call: NA
j_call: TRBJ2-5
v_call: TRBV6-5
clone_size: NA
cdr3_aa: CASSYSGGNRLTQYF
cdr3_nt: TGTGCCAGCAGTTACTCTGGGGGGAACCGCCTGACCCAGTACTTC

d_call: TRBD1
j_call: TRBJ1-5
v_call: TRBV30
clone_size: NA
cdr3_aa: CAWSVQGIQPQHF
cdr3_nt: TGTGCCTGGAGTGTACAGGGGATTCAGCCCCAGCATTTT

d_call: NA
j_call: TRBJ2-7
v_call: TRBV15
clone_size: NA
cdr3_aa: CATSRDRTPVRSYEQYF
cdr3_nt: TGTGCCACCAGCAGAGATCGCACCCCCGTGAGGTCCTACGAGCAGTACTTC

d_call: NA
j_call: TRBJ2-7
v_call: TRBV15
clone_size: few
cdr3_aa: CATSSPTEGAYEQYF
cdr3_nt: TGTGCCACCAGCAGTCCTACCGAAGGGGCCTACGAGCAGTACTTC

d_call: TRBD2
j_call: TRBJ2-7
v_call: TRBV29-1
clone_size: NA
cdr3_aa: CSVEASGTSYEQYF
cdr3_nt: TGCAGCGTTGAGGCTAGCGGGACCTCCTACGAGCAGTACTTC

d_call: NA
j_call: TRBJ2-1
v_call: TRBV6-1
clone_size: NA
cdr3_aa: CASSDTRRSYNEQFF
cdr3_nt: TGTGCCAGCAGTGATACCAGGCGCTCCTACAATGAGCAGTTCTTC

d_call: NA
j_call: TRBJ1-6
v_call: TRBV28
clone_size: NA
cdr3_aa: CASSPLGGGSYNSPLHF
cdr3_nt: TGTGCCAGCAGCCCCTTGGGGGGAGGCTCCTATAATTCACCCCTCCACTTT

d_call: TRBD2
j_call: TRBJ2-1
v_call: TRBV13
clone_size: NA
cdr3_aa: CASSYLAGSSYNEQFF
cdr3_nt: TGTGCCAGCAGCTATTTAGCGGGAAGTAGTTACAATGAGCAGTTCTTC

d_call: NA
j_call: TRBJ1-4
v_call: TRBV10-2
clone_size: NA
cdr3_aa: CASSPTGGKLFF
cdr3_nt: TGCGCCAGCAGTCCGACAGGTGGAAAACTGTTTTTT

d_call: NA
j_call: TRBJ2-1
v_call: TRBV7-6
clone_size: NA
cdr3_aa: CASSLPPAGPTYNEQFF
cdr3_nt: TGTGCCAGCAGCTTACCTCCAGCGGGTCCTACCTACAATGAGCAGTTCTTC

d_call: NA
j_call: TRBJ2-7
v_call: TRBV6-5
clone_size: NA
cdr3_aa: CASTGGPPYEQYF
cdr3_nt: TGTGCCAGCACCGGGGGGCCCCCCTACGAGCAGTACTTC

d_call: NA
j_call: TRBJ1-1
v_call: TRBV2
clone_size: NA
cdr3_aa: CASSRGTPNTEAFF
cdr3_nt: TGTGCCAGCTCGCGAGGGACACCTAACACTGAAGCTTTCTTT

d_call: NA
j_call: TRBJ2-7
v_call: TRBV21-1
clone_size: NA
cdr3_aa: CASSELPGQNYEQYF
cdr3_nt: TGTGCCAGCAGCGAGCTTCCGGGACAGAACTACGAGCAGTACTTC

d_call: NA
j_call: TRBJ2-3
v_call: TRBV28
clone_size: NA
cdr3_aa: CASSKMGDLGTQYF
cdr3_nt: TGTGCCAGCTCAAAAATGGGAGACCTCGGTACGCAGTATTTT

d_call: NA
j_call: TRBJ2-2
v_call: TRBV5-4
clone_size: few
cdr3_aa: CASSLDTSGELFF
cdr3_nt: TGTGCCAGCAGCTTGGACACCTCCGGGGAGCTGTTTTTT

d_call: NA
j_call: TRBJ2-7
v_call: TRBV28
clone_size: NA
cdr3_aa: CASSLREEQYF
cdr3_nt: TGTGCCAGCAGTTTGCGCGAGGAGCAGTACTTC

d_call: NA
j_call: TRBJ2-3
v_call: TRBV18
clone_size: NA
cdr3_aa: CASSKGRGYSTDTQYF
cdr3_nt: TGTGCCAGCTCCAAAGGACGGGGTTATAGCACAGATACGCAGTATTTT

d_call: NA
j_call: TRBJ1-2
v_call: TRBV27
clone_size: many
cdr3_aa: CASSSRRGYGYTF
cdr3_nt: TGTGCCAGCAGTTCCCGCCGGGGCTATGGCTACACCTTC

d_call: TRBD2
j_call: TRBJ2-7
v_call: TRBV11-3
clone_size: NA
cdr3_aa: CASSPRGGTPYEQYF
cdr3_nt: TGTGCCAGCAGTCCTCGGGGAGGGACCCCCTACGAGCAGTACTTC

d_call: TRBD2
j_call: TRBJ2-7
v_call: TRBV19
clone_size: few
cdr3_aa: CASSIRGSGREDEQYF
cdr3_nt: TGTGCCAGTAGTATAAGGGGAAGCGGGAGGGAGGACGAGCAGTACTTC

d_call: TRBD1
j_call: TRBJ1-3
v_call: TRBV2
clone_size: few
cdr3_aa: CASSRQGTNTIYF
cdr3_nt: TGTGCCAGCAGTCGACAGGGTACAAACACCATATATTTT

d_call: NA
j_call: TRBJ2-3
v_call: TRBV20-1
clone_size: NA
cdr3_aa: CSASRASQSTDTQYF
cdr3_nt: TGCAGTGCTAGTCGGGCTAGCCAAAGCACAGATACGCAGTATTTT

d_call: TRBD1
j_call: TRBJ1-3
v_call: TRBV6-5
clone_size: NA
cdr3_aa: CASSYTGQGAPKYF
cdr3_nt: TGTGCCAGCAGTTACACAGGACAGGGGGCGCCCAAATATTTT

d_call: NA
j_call: TRBJ2-7
v_call: TRBV15
clone_size: NA
cdr3_aa: CATSREYSYEQYF
cdr3_nt: TGTGCCACCAGCAGAGAGTACTCCTACGAGCAGTACTTC

d_call: TRBD2
j_call: TRBJ2-5
v_call: TRBV5-1
clone_size: NA
cdr3_aa: CASSLSPSGSINQETQYF
cdr3_nt: TGCGCCAGCAGCCTGAGTCCCAGCGGGAGTATCAACCAAGAGACCCAGTACTTC

d_call: TRBD2
j_call: TRBJ2-1
v_call: TRBV29-1
clone_size: NA
cdr3_aa: CSARKTLGGSSYNEQFF
cdr3_nt: TGCAGCGCAAGGAAGACCTTGGGCGGGAGCTCCTACAATGAGCAGTTCTTC

d_call: NA
j_call: TRBJ2-5
v_call: TRBV14
clone_size: NA
cdr3_aa: CASSQDRGAETQYF
cdr3_nt: TGTGCCAGCAGCCAAGATCGGGGGGCAGAGACCCAGTACTTC

d_call: NA
j_call: TRBJ1-5
v_call: TRBV6-1
clone_size: NA
cdr3_aa: CASSENGRNQPQHF
cdr3_nt: TGTGCCAGCAGTGAAAATGGGCGCAATCAGCCCCAGCATTTT

d_call: TRBD1
j_call: TRBJ2-5
v_call: TRBV5-6
clone_size: NA
cdr3_aa: CASSLLGQGGQETQYF
cdr3_nt: TGTGCCAGCAGCCTTCTAGGACAGGGTGGGCAAGAGACCCAGTACTTC

d_call: TRBD1
j_call: TRBJ1-4
v_call: TRBV2
clone_size: NA
cdr3_aa: CASRNRGYEKLFF
cdr3_nt: TGTGCCAGCAGAAACAGGGGATATGAAAAACTGTTTTTT

d_call: NA
j_call: TRBJ1-4
v_call: TRBV10-2
clone_size: NA
cdr3_aa: CASSFYREFREKLFF
cdr3_nt: TGCGCCAGCAGCTTTTACAGGGAATTCCGTGAAAAACTGTTTTTT

d_call: TRBD2
j_call: TRBJ2-5
v_call: TRBV11-2
clone_size: NA
cdr3_aa: CASSLAGLAGGSQETQYF
cdr3_nt: TGTGCCAGCAGCTTAGCTGGACTAGCGGGAGGGTCTCAAGAGACCCAGTACTTC

d_call: NA
j_call: TRBJ1-3
v_call: TRBV19
clone_size: few
cdr3_aa: CASNPDTSGNTIYF
cdr3_nt: TGTGCCAGTAACCCGGACACCTCTGGAAACACCATATATTTT

d_call: TRBD2
j_call: TRBJ2-1
v_call: TRBV10-2
clone_size: NA
cdr3_aa: CASSEPSGRNDEQFF
cdr3_nt: TGCGCCAGCAGTGAACCTAGCGGGAGGAACGATGAGCAGTTCTTC

d_call: NA
j_call: TRBJ2-7
v_call: TRBV2
clone_size: NA
cdr3_aa: CASSRRVDYEQYF
cdr3_nt: TGTGCCAGCAGTAGACGGGTAGATTACGAGCAGTACTTC

d_call: NA
j_call: TRBJ1-1
v_call: TRBV15
clone_size: few
cdr3_aa: CATSRTTGMNTEAFF
cdr3_nt: TGTGCCACCAGCAGAACAACAGGCATGAACACTGAAGCTTTCTTT

d_call: NA
j_call: TRBJ2-1
v_call: TRBV11-2
clone_size: NA
cdr3_aa: CASSRRLDSYNEQFF
cdr3_nt: TGTGCCAGCAGCAGACGACTAGATAGCTACAATGAGCAGTTCTTC

d_call: NA
j_call: TRBJ2-5
v_call: TRBV30
clone_size: NA
cdr3_aa: CAWSVRGRGPQETQYF
cdr3_nt: TGTGCCTGGAGTGTCAGAGGTCGCGGGCCTCAAGAGACCCAGTACTTC

d_call: TRBD1
j_call: TRBJ1-5
v_call: TRBV28
clone_size: once
cdr3_aa: CASRQTGGNNQPQHF
cdr3_nt: TGTGCCAGCAGACAGACAGGGGGAAACAATCAGCCCCAGCATTTT

d_call: TRBD1
j_call: TRBJ2-7
v_call: TRBV5-4
clone_size: NA
cdr3_aa: CASSPTGDGNYEQYF
cdr3_nt: TGTGCCAGCAGCCCCACAGGGGATGGGAACTACGAGCAGTACTTC

d_call: NA
j_call: TRBJ1-5
v_call: TRBV6-1
clone_size: NA
cdr3_aa: CASSVPPEFINQPQHF
cdr3_nt: TGTGCCAGCAGTGTCCCCCCGGAGTTCATCAATCAGCCCCAGCATTTT

d_call: TRBD1
j_call: TRBJ1-1
v_call: TRBV3-1/TRBV3-2
clone_size: NA
cdr3_aa: CASSRRDRGRSTEAFF
cdr3_nt: TGTGCCAGCAGCCGTCGGGACAGGGGAAGGAGCACTGAAGCTTTCTTT

d_call: TRBD2
j_call: TRBJ2-1
v_call: TRBV27
clone_size: NA
cdr3_aa: CASSFIASGKAVEQFF
cdr3_nt: TGTGCCAGCAGTTTTATTGCTAGCGGGAAAGCGGTTGAGCAGTTCTTC

d_call: TRBD1
j_call: TRBJ1-1
v_call: TRBV18
clone_size: NA
cdr3_aa: CASSPLQGGTEAFF
cdr3_nt: TGTGCCAGCTCACCACTACAGGGGGGGACTGAAGCTTTCTTT

d_call: NA
j_call: TRBJ2-1
v_call: TRBV5-1
clone_size: NA
cdr3_aa: CASSGDSPISNEQFF
cdr3_nt: TGCGCCAGCAGCGGGGACTCCCCAATTTCCAATGAGCAGTTCTTC

d_call: NA
j_call: TRBJ2-5
v_call: TRBV11-2
clone_size: NA
cdr3_aa: CASSFSGPSETQYF
cdr3_nt: TGTGCCAGCAGCTTTAGCGGTCCCTCGGAGACCCAGTACTTC

d_call: TRBD2
j_call: TRBJ2-1
v_call: TRBV25-1
clone_size: NA
cdr3_aa: CASSESSGRYNEQFF
cdr3_nt: TGTGCCAGCAGTGAATCCAGCGGGAGGTACAATGAGCAGTTCTTC

d_call: NA
j_call: TRBJ1-5
v_call: TRBV28
clone_size: NA
cdr3_aa: CASGPVNQPQHF
cdr3_nt: TGTGCCAGCGGGCCCGTAAATCAGCCCCAGCATTTT

d_call: TRBD2
j_call: TRBJ2-1
v_call: TRBV19
clone_size: NA
cdr3_aa: CASSVPSGVYNEQFF
cdr3_nt: TGTGCCAGTAGTGTGCCTAGCGGGGTATACAATGAGCAGTTCTTC

d_call: TRBD2
j_call: TRBJ2-1
v_call: TRBV24-1
clone_size: NA
cdr3_aa: CATSEFREGPNEQFF
cdr3_nt: TGTGCCACCAGTGAGTTCCGGGAGGGCCCAAATGAGCAGTTCTTC